This T cell receptor (beta chain) was identified in a study of blood T cell repertoires in COVID-19. In the study overall: Whether acute or convalescent, the COVID-19 samples came from the United States, Italy and Spain. From T cells, B-cell-depleted T cells, or PBMCs came the material, which was cDNA or gDNA.

As processed by the authors: Estimation of nucleated cell counts was performed using reference gene primer amplification. The protocol was immunoSEQ multiplex PCR, while the TCRdb copy is restricted to in-frame clones and leaves out a portion. From that table come the V and J calls and clone size; the DNA was used to work out D and trimming. The sample holds approximately 200,000 clones; about four fifths are singletons and the top ten take roughly 7.8%. Recruited during active infection, patients (from Seattle) were subsequently followed longitudinally. Germline CDR1 SSHAT, CDR2 FNYEAQ (reference sequence). CDR3 size: 13 residues. To note about this clone: Sequence at one end of the junction differs from germline and may be a read error.

Sequenced: peripheral blood. The receptor was derived from an elderly woman with COVID-19, enrolled during active disease. The gene calls are TRBV7-7 and TRBJ2-1; a weak D match, TRBD2 (6 bases). CDR3 bases: TGTGCTAGCAGCTTATCGGGAGTTAATGAGCAGTTCTTC. Protein sequence: CASSLSGVNEQFF.